Shown below are 4 T cell receptor beta chains from a single sample sequenced in a study of blood T cell repertoires in COVID-19 (dated by TCRdb to about 2020). To prepare the library, the immunoSEQ multiplex PCR assay was applied. In TCRdb, the immuneACCESS table is reduced to in-frame sequences with V and J assigned. These tables do not hold every clone; where another copy was compared, an unresolved V gene accounts for under half, and the others remain unexplained. The sample records 220,000 or so clones, around 88% of which are singletons. Roughly 15% of the sample is in the top ten clones. The sample was PBMCs or T cells enriched from blood (not recorded which). The receptor source for this set is a woman between 50 and 59 years old with acute COVID-19.

The chain employs TRBV9 and TRBJ1-2; D is uncertain. This CDR3 region has 14 residues. V lost 0 bases to trimming and J lost 0 bases, with 6 bases between them. In germline, CDR1 is SGDLS, CDR2 YYNGEE. CDR3 region: CASSVGGTNYGYTF. The CDR3 DNA reads as TGTGCCAGCAGCGTAGGAGGGACTAACTATGGCTACACCTTC. The full variable domain, rest sourced from reference TRBV9 and TRBJ1-2, is DSGVTQTPKHLITATGQRVTLRCSPRSGDLSVYWYQQSLDQGLQFLIQYYNGEERAKGNILERFSAQQFPDLHSELNLSSLELGDSALYFCASSVGGTNYGYTFGSGTRLTVV.

The V call is TRBV13, the J call TRBJ1-1, with D perhaps TRBD1 (6 bases). The CDR3 covers 12 residues. The germline CDR1 and CDR2 sequences are PRHDT and FYEKMQ (reference sequence). V was trimmed by 3 bases and J by 5 bases, leaving 7 bases between them. CDR3 loop: CASSFRGTEAFF. The CDR3 coding sequence is TGTGCCAGCAGCTTCAGGGGAACTGAAGCTTTCTTT.

The rearrangement links TRBV28 to TRBJ1-4; D uncertain. The CDR3 loop spans 13 amino acids. Per the germline V gene, CDR1 is MDHEN and CDR2 is SYDVKM. Trimming shortened V by 1 base and J by 8 bases, and 8 bases separated the two germline ends. CDR3 sequence reads: CASSLFPQEKLFF. The CDR3 DNA sequence: TGTGCCAGCAGTTTATTCCCCCAGGAAAAACTGTTTTTT.

The chain recombines TRBV27 with TRBJ2-2, with TRBD2 identical over 7 bases. Germline trimming cut 2 bases from V and 5 bases from J; bases unmatched to any gene: 11. Germline-derived CDR1 and CDR2 are MNHEY and SMNVEV (reference sequence). This CDR3 contains 17 residues. The CDR3 region has the DNA TGTGCCAGCAGTTTAGTGGCCGGGGAGGGAGTTACCGGGGAGCTGTTTTTT. It translates to CASSLVAGEGVTGELFF.